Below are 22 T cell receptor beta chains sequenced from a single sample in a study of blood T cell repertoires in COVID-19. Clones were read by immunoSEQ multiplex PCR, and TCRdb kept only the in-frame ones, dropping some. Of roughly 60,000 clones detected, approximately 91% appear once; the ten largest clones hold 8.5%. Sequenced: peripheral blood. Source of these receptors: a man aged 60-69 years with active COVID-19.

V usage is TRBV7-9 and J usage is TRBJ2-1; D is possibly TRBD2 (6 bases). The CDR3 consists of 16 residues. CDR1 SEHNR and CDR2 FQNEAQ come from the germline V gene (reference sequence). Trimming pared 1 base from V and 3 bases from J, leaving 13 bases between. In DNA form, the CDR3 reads TGTGCCAGCAGCTTAGAACGGAGGGCACTCTACAATGAGCAGTTCTTC. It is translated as CASSLERRALYNEQFF.

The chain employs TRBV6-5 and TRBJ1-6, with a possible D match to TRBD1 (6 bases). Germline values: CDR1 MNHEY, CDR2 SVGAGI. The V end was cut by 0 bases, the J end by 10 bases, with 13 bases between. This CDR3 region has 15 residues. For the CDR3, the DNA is TGTGCCAGCAGTTACTCGAAGGCAGGGGTATCACCCCTCCACTTT. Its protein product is CASSYSKAGVSPLHF.

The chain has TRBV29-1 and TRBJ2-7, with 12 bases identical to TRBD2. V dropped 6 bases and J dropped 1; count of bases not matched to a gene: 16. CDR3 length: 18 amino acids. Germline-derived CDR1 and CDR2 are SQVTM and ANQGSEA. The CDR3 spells CSVHTLKTSGSGSYEQYF. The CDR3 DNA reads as TGCAGCGTCCACACCTTAAAGACTAGCGGGAGTGGTTCCTACGAGCAGTACTTC.

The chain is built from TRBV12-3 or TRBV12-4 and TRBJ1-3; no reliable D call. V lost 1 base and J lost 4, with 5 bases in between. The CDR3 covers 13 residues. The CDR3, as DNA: TGTGCCAGCAGTTTAGTAGCCGGAAACACCATATATTTT. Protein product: CASSLVAGNTIYF.

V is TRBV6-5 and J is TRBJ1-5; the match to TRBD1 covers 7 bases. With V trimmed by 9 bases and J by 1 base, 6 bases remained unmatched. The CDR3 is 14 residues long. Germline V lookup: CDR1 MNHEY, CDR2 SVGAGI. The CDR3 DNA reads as TGTGCCAGTACGGGACAGAGCAGCAATCAGCCCCAGCATTTT. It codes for CASTGQSSNQPQHF.

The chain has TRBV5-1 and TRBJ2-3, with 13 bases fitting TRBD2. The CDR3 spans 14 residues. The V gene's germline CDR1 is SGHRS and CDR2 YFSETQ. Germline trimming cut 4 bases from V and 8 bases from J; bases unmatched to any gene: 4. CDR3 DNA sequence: TGCGCCAGCAGCCCAGGACTAGCGGGAGCTACGCAGTATTTT. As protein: CASSPGLAGATQYF.

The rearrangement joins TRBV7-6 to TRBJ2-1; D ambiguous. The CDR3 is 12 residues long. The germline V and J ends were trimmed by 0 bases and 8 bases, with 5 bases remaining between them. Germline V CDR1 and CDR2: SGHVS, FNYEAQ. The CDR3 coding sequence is TGTGCCAGCAGCTTAGCCCGAGATGAGCAGTTCTTC. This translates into CASSLARDEQFF. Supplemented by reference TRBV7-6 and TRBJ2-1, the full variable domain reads GAGVSQSPRYKVTKRGQDVALRCDPISGHVSLYWYRQALGQGPEFLTYFNYEAQQDKSGLPNDRFSAERPEGSISTLTIQRTEQRDSAMYRCASSLARDEQFFGPGTRLTVL.

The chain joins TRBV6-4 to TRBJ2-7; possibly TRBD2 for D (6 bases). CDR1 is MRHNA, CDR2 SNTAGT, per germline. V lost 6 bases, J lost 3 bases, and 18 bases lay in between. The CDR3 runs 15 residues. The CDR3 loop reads CASSGRLVSFYEQYF. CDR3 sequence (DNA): TGTGCCAGCAGCGGCCGACTAGTTTCCTTCTACGAGCAGTACTTC.

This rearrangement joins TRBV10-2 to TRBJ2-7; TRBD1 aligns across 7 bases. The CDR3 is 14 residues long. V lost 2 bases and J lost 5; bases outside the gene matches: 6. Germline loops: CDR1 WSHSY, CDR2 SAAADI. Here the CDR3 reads CASSEPGQQDEQYF. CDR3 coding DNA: TGCGCCAGCAGTGAGCCGGGACAGCAGGACGAGCAGTACTTC.

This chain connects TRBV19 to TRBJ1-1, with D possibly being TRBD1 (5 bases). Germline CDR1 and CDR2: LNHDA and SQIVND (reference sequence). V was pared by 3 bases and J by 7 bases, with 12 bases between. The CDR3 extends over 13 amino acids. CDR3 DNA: TGTGCCAGTAGTATGTTTGGGGGGGTTGAAGCTTTCTTT. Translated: CASSMFGGVEAFF.

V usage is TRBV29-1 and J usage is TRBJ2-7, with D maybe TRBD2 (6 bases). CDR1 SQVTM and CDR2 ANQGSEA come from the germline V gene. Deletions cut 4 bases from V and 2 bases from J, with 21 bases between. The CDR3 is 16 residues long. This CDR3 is CSVGLAGGEGTYEQYF. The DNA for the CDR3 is TGCAGCGTTGGCCTCGCCGGGGGAGAGGGCACCTACGAGCAGTACTTC.

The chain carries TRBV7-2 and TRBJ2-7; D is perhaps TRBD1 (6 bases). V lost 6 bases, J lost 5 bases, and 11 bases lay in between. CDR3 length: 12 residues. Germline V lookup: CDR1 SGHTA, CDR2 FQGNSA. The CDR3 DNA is TGTGCCAGCAGACTACAGGGCCACGAGCAGTACTTC. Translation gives CASRLQGHEQYF.

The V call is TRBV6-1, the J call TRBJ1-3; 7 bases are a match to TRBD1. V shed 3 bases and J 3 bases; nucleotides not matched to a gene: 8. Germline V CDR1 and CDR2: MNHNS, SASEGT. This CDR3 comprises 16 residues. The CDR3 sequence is CASSEGLNRGGNTIYF. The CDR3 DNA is TGTGCCAGCAGTGAGGGTTTAAACAGGGGTGGAAACACCATATATTTT.

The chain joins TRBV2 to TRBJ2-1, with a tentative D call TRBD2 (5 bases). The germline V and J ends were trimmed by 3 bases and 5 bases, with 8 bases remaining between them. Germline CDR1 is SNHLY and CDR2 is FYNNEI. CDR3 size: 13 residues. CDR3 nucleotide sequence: TGTGCCAGCAGTGATTCCGGGAACAATGAGCAGTTCTTC. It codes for CASSDSGNNEQFF. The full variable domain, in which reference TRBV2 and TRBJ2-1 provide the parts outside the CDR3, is EPEVTQTPSHQVTQMGQEVILRCVPISNHLYFYWYRQILGQKVEFLVSFYNNEISEKSEIFDDQFSVERPDGSNFTLKIRSTKLEDSAMYFCASSDSGNNEQFFGPGTRLTVL.

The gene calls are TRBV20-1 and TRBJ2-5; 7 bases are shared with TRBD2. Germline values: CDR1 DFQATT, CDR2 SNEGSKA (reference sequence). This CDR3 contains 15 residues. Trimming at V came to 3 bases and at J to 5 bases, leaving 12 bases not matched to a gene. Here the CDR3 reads CSASFVGGPGETQYF. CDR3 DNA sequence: TGCAGTGCTAGTTTTGTGGGAGGGCCTGGGGAGACCCAGTACTTC.

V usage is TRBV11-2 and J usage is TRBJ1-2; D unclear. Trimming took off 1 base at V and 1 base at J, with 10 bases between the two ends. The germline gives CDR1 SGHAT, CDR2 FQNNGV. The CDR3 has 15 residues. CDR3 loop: CASSLAGGFNYGYTF. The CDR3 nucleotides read TGTGCCAGCAGCTTAGCGGGAGGTTTTAACTATGGCTACACCTTC.

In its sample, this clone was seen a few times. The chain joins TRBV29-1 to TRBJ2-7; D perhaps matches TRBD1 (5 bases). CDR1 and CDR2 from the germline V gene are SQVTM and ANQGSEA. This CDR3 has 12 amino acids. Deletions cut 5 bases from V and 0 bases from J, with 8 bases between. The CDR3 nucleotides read TGCAGCGTTCAGGGAAGCTCCTACGAGCAGTACTTC. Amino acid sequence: CSVQGSSYEQYF.

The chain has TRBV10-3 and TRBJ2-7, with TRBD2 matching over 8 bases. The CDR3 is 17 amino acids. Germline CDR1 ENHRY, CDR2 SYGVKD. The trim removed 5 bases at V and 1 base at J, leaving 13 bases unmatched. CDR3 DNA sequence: TGTGCCATCAGTTTGGATAACACCCGGGGGGGATCCTACGAGCAGTACTTC. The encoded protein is CAISLDNTRGGSYEQYF.

The CDR3 sequence: CASSPVSGTDNSPLHF. The CDR3 bases are TGCGCCAGCAGCCCTGTTTCAGGGACAGATAATTCACCCCTCCACTTT. This chain joins TRBV5-1 and TRBJ1-6, with 7 bases aligning to TRBD1. The CDR3 loop spans 16 amino acids. V was pared by 4 bases and J by 5 bases, with 9 bases of the junction left unmatched. Germline CDR1 is SGHRS and CDR2 is YFSETQ.

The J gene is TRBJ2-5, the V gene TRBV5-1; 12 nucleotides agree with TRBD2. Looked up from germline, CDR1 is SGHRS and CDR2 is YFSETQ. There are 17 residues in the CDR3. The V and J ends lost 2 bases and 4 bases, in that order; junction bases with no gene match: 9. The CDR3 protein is CASSLETSGSGRETQYF. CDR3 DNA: TGCGCCAGCAGCTTAGAGACTAGCGGGAGTGGAAGAGAGACCCAGTACTTC.

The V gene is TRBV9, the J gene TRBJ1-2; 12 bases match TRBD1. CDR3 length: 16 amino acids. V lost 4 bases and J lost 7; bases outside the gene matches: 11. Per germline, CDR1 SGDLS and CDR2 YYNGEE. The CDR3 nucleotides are TGTGCCAGCAGCACCCGCTCGGGACAGGGGGCTTTTGGCTACACCTTC. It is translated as CASSTRSGQGAFGYTF.

CDR3: CASSVTALSGSGYEQYF. The CDR3 nucleotides are TGTGCCAGCAGCGTAACGGCCCTTAGCGGGAGTGGGTACGAGCAGTACTTC. The J gene is TRBJ2-7, the V gene TRBV9, with 9 bases aligning to TRBD2. The junction had 12 bases not matched to a gene; V was cut back by 1 base and J by 4 bases. The CDR3 sequence is 17 residues long. The germline V gene encodes CDR1 SGDLS and CDR2 YYNGEE.